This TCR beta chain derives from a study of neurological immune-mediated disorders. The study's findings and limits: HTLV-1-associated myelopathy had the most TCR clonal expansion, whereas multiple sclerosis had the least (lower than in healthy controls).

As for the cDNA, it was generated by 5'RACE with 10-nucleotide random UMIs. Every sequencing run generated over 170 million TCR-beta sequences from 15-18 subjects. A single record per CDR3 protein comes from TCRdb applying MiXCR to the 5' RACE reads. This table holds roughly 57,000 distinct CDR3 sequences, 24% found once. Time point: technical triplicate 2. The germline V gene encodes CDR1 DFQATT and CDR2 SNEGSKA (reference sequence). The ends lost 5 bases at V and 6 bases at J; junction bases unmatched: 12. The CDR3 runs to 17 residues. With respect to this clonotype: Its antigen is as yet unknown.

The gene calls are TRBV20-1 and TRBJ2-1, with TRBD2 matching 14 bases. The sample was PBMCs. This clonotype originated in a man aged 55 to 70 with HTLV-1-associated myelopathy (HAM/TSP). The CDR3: CSAGGGLAGVASNEQFF. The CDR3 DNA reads TGCAGTGCTGGGGGGGGACTAGCGGGAGTGGCAAGCAATGAGCAGTTCTTC.